This passage covers 8 T cell receptor beta chains from one sample sequenced in a study of T cell repertoires in cytomegalovirus infection (dated by TCRdb to the late 2010s). The sequencer listed for this sample is Illumina HiSeq 1500. TCRdb reanalyzed the raw reads on its own, using fastp at Q25 for trimming and MiXCR for clone calling, and kept in-frame beta chains. Entries are consolidated by CDR3 protein sequence, retaining the most common genes and DNA. For this sample there are around 550,000 distinct CDR3 sequences; about 30% appear just once. In total, the top ten clones hold less than 15% of the sample. Material for sequencing was PBMCs. The receptors shown here come from a human donor in good health (CMV status not recorded). Some clones in this sample may be carry-over from other donors' samples.

This clonotype appeared a few times. The chain combines TRBV5-1 with TRBJ2-6; D unclear. CDR1 is SGHRS and CDR2 is YFSETQ in the germline V gene. V was cut by 3 bases and J by 2 bases, with 9 bases left in between. The CDR3 is 15 residues long. CDR3 sequence: CASSSRPTGANVLTF. CDR3 nucleotide sequence: TGCGCCAGCAGCTCCAGGCCGACTGGGGCCAACGTCCTGACTTTC.

This chain uses TRBV5-1 with TRBJ2-2; 9 bases agree with TRBD2. V shed 7 bases and J 6 bases; nucleotides not matched to a gene: 7. CDR3 size: 14 residues. Germline V gene lookup returns CDR1 SGHRS and CDR2 YFSETQ. The CDR3 bases are TGCGCCAGCGGGGTAGCGGGAGCCCCCGGGGAGCTGTTTTTT. Residues: CASGVAGAPGELFF. The entire variable domain, with the rest obtained from reference TRBV5-1 and TRBJ2-2, is as follows: KAGVTQTPRYLIKTRGQQVTLSCSPISGHRSVSWYQQTPGQGLQFLFEYFSETQRNKGNFPGRFSGRQFSNSRSEMNVSTLELGDSALYLCASGVAGAPGELFFGEGSRLTVL.

The V and J genes are TRBV19 and TRBJ2-7; perhaps TRBD2 as D (7 bases). The CDR3 covers 18 residues. In germline, CDR1 is LNHDA, CDR2 SQIVND (reference sequence). Trimming removed 6 bases at V and 6 bases at J, with 30 bases between. The CDR3 loop is CASRGASGAGVTYREQYF. The CDR3 DNA sequence: TGTGCCAGTAGGGGGGCGAGCGGGGCGGGAGTGACATATCGCGAGCAGTACTTC. The whole variable domain, remainder taken from reference TRBV19 and TRBJ2-7, is DGGITQSPKYLFRKEGQNVTLSCEQNLNHDAMYWYRQDPGQGLRLIYYSQIVNDFQKGDIAEGYSVSREKKESFPLTVTSAQKNPTAFYLCASRGASGAGVTYREQYFGPGTRLTVT.

A few counts support this clonotype. V and J are TRBV7-8 and TRBJ2-2; D possibly corresponds to TRBD2 (6 bases). The ends were cut back, 0 bases at V and 7 bases at J, with 15 bases in the middle. The CDR3 is 16 amino acids. CDR1 SGHVS and CDR2 FQNEAQ come from the germline V gene. The CDR3 nucleotides are TGTGCCAGCAGCTTAGCGGGAGGATATGGGGACGGGGAGCTGTTTTTT. It translates to CASSLAGGYGDGELFF. The full variable domain, completed using reference TRBV7-8 and TRBJ2-2, is GAGVSQSPRYKVAKRGQDVALRCDPISGHVSLFWYQQALGQGPEFLTYFQNEAQLDKSGLPSDRFFAERPEGSVSTLKIQRTQQEDSAVYLCASSLAGGYGDGELFFGEGSRLTVL.

This clonotype came up many times. This chain uses TRBV6-1 with TRBJ1-2; 9 bases match TRBD1. The length of the CDR3 is 14 residues. V lost 4 bases, J lost 8 bases, and 8 bases stayed unmatched. Germline CDR1 reads MNHNS; CDR2 reads SASEGT. The CDR3 spells CASSAPGQGSGYTF. The CDR3 coding sequence is TGTGCCAGCAGTGCTCCGGGACAGGGTTCCGGCTACACCTTC.

This chain links TRBV28 with TRBJ1-5; D perhaps matches TRBD1 (5 bases). CDR1 is MDHEN and CDR2 is SYDVKM in the germline V gene. The length of the CDR3 is 15 residues. The germline V and J ends were trimmed by 6 bases and 2 bases, with 14 bases remaining between them. CDR3 DNA: TGTGCCAGCAGCTGGGGGGGGGGAGGCAATCAGCCCCAGCATTTT. Its translation: CASSWGGGGNQPQHF.

This clonotype was seen more than once but under ten times. The chain has TRBV11-2 and TRBJ2-7, with a weak D call TRBD2 (6 bases). Trimming cost V 2 bases and J 0 bases, with 8 bases left between them. The germline gives CDR1 SGHAT, CDR2 FQNNGV. This CDR3 has 14 residues. Written as DNA, the CDR3 is TGTGCCAGCAGCTTATTCGGGAGCTCCTACGAGCAGTACTTC. It encodes CASSLFGSSYEQYF.

Many counts were recorded for this clonotype. The rearrangement links TRBV7-2 to TRBJ1-2; 10 bases are a match to TRBD1. Trimming took 4 bases from V and 4 from J; bases not matched to a gene: 6. The CDR3 covers 15 residues. From germline, CDR1 is SGHTA and CDR2 FQGNSA. The CDR3 spells CASSSPGQGSYGYTF. The DNA for the CDR3 is TGTGCCAGCAGCTCCCCGGGACAGGGGAGCTATGGCTACACCTTC.